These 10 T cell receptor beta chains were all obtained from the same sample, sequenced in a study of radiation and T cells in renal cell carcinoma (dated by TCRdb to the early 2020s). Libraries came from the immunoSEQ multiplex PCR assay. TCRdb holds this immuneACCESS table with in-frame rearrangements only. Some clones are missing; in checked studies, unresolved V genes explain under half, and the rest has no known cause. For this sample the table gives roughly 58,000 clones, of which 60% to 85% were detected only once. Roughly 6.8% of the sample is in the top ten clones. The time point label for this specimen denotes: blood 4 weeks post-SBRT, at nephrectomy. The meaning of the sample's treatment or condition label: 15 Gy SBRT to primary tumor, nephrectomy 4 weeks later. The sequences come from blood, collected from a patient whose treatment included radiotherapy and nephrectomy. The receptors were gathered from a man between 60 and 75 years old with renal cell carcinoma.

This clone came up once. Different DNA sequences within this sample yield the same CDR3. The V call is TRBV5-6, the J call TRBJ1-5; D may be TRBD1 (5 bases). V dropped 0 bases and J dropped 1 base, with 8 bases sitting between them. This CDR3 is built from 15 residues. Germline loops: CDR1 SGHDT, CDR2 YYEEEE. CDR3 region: CASSLAGGSNQPQHF. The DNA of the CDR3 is TGTGCCAGCAGCTTGGCCGGGGGAAGCAATCAGCCCCAGCATTTT.

CDR3 loop: CASIPPDREAAGELFF. The CDR3 DNA is TGCGCCAGCATCCCCCCTGACAGGGAAGCGGCCGGGGAGCTGTTTTTT. The rearrangement joins TRBV5-1 to TRBJ2-2, with 7 bases that match TRBD1. CDR3 size: 16 residues. With V trimmed by 6 bases and J by 6 bases, 14 bases remained unmatched. The germline gives CDR1 SGHRS, CDR2 YFSETQ. The entire variable domain, with the rest obtained from reference TRBV5-1 and TRBJ2-2, is as follows: KAGVTQTPRYLIKTRGQQVTLSCSPISGHRSVSWYQQTPGQGLQFLFEYFSETQRNKGNFPGRFSGRQFSNSRSEMNVSTLELGDSALYLCASIPPDREAAGELFFGEGSRLTVL.

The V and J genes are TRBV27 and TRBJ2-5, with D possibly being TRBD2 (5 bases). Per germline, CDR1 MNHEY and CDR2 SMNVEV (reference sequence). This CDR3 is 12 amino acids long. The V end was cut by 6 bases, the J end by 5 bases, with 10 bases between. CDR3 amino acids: CASSQRRETQYF. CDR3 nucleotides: TGTGCCAGCAGCCAACGGAGGGAGACCCAGTACTTC.

CDR3 amino acids: CASSLGRQETQYF. For the CDR3, the DNA is TGTGCCAGCAGCTTAGGTCGGCAAGAGACCCAGTACTTC. The chain combines TRBV11-3 with TRBJ2-5; D unclear. V lost 1 base and J 2 bases, leaving 5 bases between the germline ends. The length of the CDR3 is 13 residues. CDR1 and CDR2 (germline): SGHNT, YENEEA. The full variable domain, completed using reference TRBV11-3 and TRBJ2-5, is EAGVVQSPRYKIIEKKQPVAFWCNPISGHNTLYWYLQNLGQGPELLIRYENEEAVDDSQLPKDRFSAERLKGVDSTLKIQPAELGDSAVYLCASSLGRQETQYFGPGTRLLVL.

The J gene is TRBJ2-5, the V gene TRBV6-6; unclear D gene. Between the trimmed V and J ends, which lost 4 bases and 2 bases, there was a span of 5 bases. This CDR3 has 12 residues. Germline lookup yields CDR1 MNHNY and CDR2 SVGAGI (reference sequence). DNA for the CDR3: TGTGCCAGCAGTTTCAGACAAGAGACCCAGTACTTC. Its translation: CASSFRQETQYF.

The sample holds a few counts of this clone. The CDR3 DNA is TGCGCCAGCAGCCAAGAATCCCAACAAGCCCAAGAGACCCAGTACTTC. Residues: CASSQESQQAQETQYF. This sequence joins TRBV4-3 and TRBJ2-5, with D hard to call. Trimming pared 0 bases from V and 1 base from J, leaving 12 bases between. CDR3 length equals 16 residues. Germline CDR1 LGHNA, CDR2 YSLEER.

Here the CDR3 reads CSELQGAGETQYF. The CDR3 region has the DNA TGCAGCGAGCTACAGGGGGCGGGAGAGACCCAGTACTTC. The chain joins TRBV29-1 to TRBJ2-5; 9 positions agree with TRBD1. CDR1 is SQVTM and CDR2 is ANQGSEA in the germline V gene. The CDR3 covers 13 residues. V shed 7 bases and J 4 bases; nucleotides not matched to a gene: 7.

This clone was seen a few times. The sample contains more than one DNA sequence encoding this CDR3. CDR3 loop: CASLSPGETQYF. Written as DNA, the CDR3 is TGTGCCAGCCTATCCCCGGGGGAGACCCAGTACTTC. The chain is built from TRBV5-8 and TRBJ2-5; possible D gene TRBD2, 5 bases. Germline V gene sequence: CDR1 SGHTS, CDR2 YDEGEE. The V gene lost 7 bases and the J gene lost 5 bases, with 12 bases spanning the gap. There are 12 residues in the CDR3.

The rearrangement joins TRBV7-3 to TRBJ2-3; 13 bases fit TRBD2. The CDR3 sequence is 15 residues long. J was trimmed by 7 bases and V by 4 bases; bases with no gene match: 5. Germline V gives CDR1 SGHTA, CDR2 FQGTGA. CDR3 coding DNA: TGTGCCAGCAGCTCCCAGGGACTAGCGGGATATACGCAGTATTTT. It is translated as CASSSQGLAGYTQYF.

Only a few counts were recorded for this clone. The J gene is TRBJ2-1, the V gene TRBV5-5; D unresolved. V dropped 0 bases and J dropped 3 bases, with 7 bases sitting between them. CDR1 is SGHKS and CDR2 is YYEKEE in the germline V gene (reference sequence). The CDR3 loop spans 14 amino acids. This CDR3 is CASSLGTYYNEQFF. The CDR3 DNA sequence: TGTGCCAGCAGCTTGGGGACCTACTACAATGAGCAGTTCTTC. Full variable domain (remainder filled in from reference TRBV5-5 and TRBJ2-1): DAGVTQSPTHLIKTRGQQVTLRCSPISGHKSVSWYQQVLGQGPQFIFQYYEKEERGRGNFPDRFSARQFPNYSSELNVNALLLGDSALYLCASSLGTYYNEQFFGPGTRLTVL.